These T cell receptor beta chains were read from a single sample in a study of blood T cell repertoires in COVID-19. The protocol was immunoSEQ multiplex PCR, while the TCRdb copy is restricted to in-frame clones and leaves out a portion. The sample holds about 220,000 clones, 60% to 85% seen once. Sequences were obtained from peripheral blood. Receptors originate from a woman in her 70s with acute or convalescent COVID-19. CDR3s leave out the opening cysteine and the closing phenylalanine or tryptophan. Size is omitted from some rows. Given values are once, few, many or a class for expanded clones.

clone_size	v_call	j_call	cdr3_aa
.	TRBV5-6	TRBJ2-7	ASSTAGLSYEQY
few	TRBV15	TRBJ2-1	ATSRDLSGGARAEQF
.	TRBV7-8	TRBJ2-1	ASSLRGQKLGEQF
.	TRBV19	TRBJ1-4	ASSISGEKLF
.	TRBV9	TRBJ2-3	ASSVVPGGSTDTQY
few	TRBV4-3	TRBJ1-5	ASSQDGSGNSNQPQH
.	TRBV29-1	TRBJ2-1	SVEGDRVDEQF
.	TRBV7-8	TRBJ1-5	ASESGGRSNQPQH
.	TRBV21-1	TRBJ1-5	ASSKAPEDRNHSNQPQH
once	TRBV5-1	TRBJ1-1	ASSSGTTEAF
.	TRBV5-1	TRBJ1-4	ASSLSGGRRNEKLF
.	TRBV6-5	TRBJ1-1	ASRPQGVTEAF
.	TRBV18	TRBJ1-4	ASSPYRDEKLF